This T cell receptor (beta chain) was recorded in a study of blood T cell repertoires in COVID-19. For the study at large: COVID-19 samples from acute and convalescent phases originated in the United States, Italy and Spain. PBMCs, B-cell-depleted T cells, or T cells were the source of the cDNA or gDNA that made up the material.

Per the original methods: Amplified reference gene primers provided the basis for estimating nucleated cell counts. Sequencing used immunoSEQ multiplex PCR; TCRdb keeps in-frame clones, though not all of them. The D gene and trimming were derived from the DNA, and the V and J assignments and clone size from that table. In the table there are some 130,000 clones, around 90% of which are singletons. The CDR3 runs to 14 residues. Per germline, CDR1 SGHDT and CDR2 YYEEEE. With 5 bases clipped from V and 3 bases from J, the junction kept 4 bases outside the gene matches. This TCR derives from a man over 45 with active COVID-19. The chain joins TRBV5-6 to TRBJ1-2; 10 bases are shared with TRBD1. The specimen sequenced was peripheral blood. CDR3 loop: CASRPGTGDYGYTF. The CDR3 DNA reads TGTGCCAGCAGACCCGGGACAGGGGACTATGGCTACACCTTC.